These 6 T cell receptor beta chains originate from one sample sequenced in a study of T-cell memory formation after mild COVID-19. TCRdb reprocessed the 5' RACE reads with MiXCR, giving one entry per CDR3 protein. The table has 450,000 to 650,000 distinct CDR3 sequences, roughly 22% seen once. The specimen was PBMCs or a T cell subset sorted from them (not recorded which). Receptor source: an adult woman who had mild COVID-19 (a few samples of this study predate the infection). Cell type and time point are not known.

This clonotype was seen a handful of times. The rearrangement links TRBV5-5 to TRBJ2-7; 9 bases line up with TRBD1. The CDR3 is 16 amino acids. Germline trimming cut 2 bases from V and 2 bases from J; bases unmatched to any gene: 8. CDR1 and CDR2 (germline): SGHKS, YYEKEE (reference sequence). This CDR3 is CASSFGDRDLPYEQYF. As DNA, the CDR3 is TGTGCCAGCAGCTTCGGGGACAGGGACCTCCCCTACGAGCAGTACTTC. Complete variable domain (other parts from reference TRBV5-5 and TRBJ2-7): DAGVTQSPTHLIKTRGQQVTLRCSPISGHKSVSWYQQVLGQGPQFIFQYYEKEERGRGNFPDRFSARQFPNYSSELNVNALLLGDSALYLCASSFGDRDLPYEQYFGPGTRLTVT.

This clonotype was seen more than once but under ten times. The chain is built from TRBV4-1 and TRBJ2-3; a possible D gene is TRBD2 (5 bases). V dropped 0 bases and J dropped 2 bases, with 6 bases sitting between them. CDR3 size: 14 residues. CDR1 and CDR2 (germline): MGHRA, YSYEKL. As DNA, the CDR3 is TGCGCCAGCAGCCAAGATAGCGTCACAGATACGCAGTATTTT. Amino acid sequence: CASSQDSVTDTQYF.

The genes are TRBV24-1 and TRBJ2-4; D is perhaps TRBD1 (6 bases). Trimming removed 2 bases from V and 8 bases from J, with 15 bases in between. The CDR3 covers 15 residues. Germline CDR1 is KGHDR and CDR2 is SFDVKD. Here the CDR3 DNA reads TGTGCCACCAGTGATTCCAGGGGAAAAGGGTACATTCAGTACTTC. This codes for CATSDSRGKGYIQYF.

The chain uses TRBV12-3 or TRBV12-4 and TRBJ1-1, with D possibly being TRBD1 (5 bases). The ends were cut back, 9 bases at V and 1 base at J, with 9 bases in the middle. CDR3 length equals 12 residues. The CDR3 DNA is TGTGCCAGTAGACAGCAGAACACTGAAGCTTTCTTT. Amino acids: CASRQQNTEAFF.

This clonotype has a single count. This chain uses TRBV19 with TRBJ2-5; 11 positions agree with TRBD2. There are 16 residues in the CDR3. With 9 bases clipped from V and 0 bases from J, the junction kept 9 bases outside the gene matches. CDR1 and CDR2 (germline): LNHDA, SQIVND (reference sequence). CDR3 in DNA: TGTGCCAGCAGCAGGGGACTAGCGGTTTACCAAGAGACCCAGTACTTC. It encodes CASSRGLAVYQETQYF. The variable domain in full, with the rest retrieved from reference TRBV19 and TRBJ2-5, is DGGITQSPKYLFRKEGQNVTLSCEQNLNHDAMYWYRQDPGQGLRLIYYSQIVNDFQKGDIAEGYSVSREKKESFPLTVTSAQKNPTAFYLCASSRGLAVYQETQYFGPGTRLLVL.

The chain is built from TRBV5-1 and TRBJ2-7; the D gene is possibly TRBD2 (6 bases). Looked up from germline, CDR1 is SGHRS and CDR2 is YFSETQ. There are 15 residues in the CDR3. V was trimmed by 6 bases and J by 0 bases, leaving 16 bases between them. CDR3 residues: CASNGGGSGSYEQYF. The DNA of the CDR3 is TGCGCCAGCAACGGTGGGGGGTCGGGCTCCTACGAGCAGTACTTC.